The TCR beta chain under discussion was sequenced for a study of CD8 T cells in Susac syndrome. Reverse transcription of about 0.45 to 1 ug RNA used random hexamers. Amplification of TCR beta CDR3 by immunoSEQ multiplex PCR spanned 54 Vbeta and 13 Jbeta. MiXCR was run by TCRdb on the immunoSEQ multiplex PCR reads, yielding one entry per CDR3 protein. The sample lists 200,000 or so distinct CDR3 sequences, roughly 96% occurring once. This CDR3 has 12 amino acids. Trimming left V 3 bases short and J 3 bases short, with 8 bases between. Germline CDR1 SQVTM, CDR2 ANQGSEA. The authors carried out high-throughput sequencing of TCR beta. They applied it to CD8+ and CD4+ T cells obtained from blood. Treatment-naive patients with stable or active relapsing-remitting disease were the multiple sclerosis controls. Findings of the study overall: The study's TCR sequencing and HLA analysis covered a relatively small number of individuals, and the study acknowledged this.

This clonotype is a singleton in its sample. The antigen is unknown. This receptor was taken from a human donor with multiple sclerosis. This chain links TRBV29-1 with TRBJ2-5; D is undetermined. The sequenced material came from CD4+ T cells from PBMCs. DNA of the CDR3: TGCAGCGTTGATCTTGCGGAAGAGACCCAGTACTTC. This gives the protein CSVDLAEETQYF.